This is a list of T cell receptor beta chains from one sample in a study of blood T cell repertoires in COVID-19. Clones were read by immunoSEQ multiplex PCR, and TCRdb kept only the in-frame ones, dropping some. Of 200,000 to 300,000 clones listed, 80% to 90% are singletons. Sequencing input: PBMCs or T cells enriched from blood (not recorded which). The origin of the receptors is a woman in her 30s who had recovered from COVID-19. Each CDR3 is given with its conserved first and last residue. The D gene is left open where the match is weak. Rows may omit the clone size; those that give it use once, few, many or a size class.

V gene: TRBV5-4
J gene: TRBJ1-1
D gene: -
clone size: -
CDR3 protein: CASSALAQVNMNTEAFF
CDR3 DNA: TGTGCCAGCAGCGCTTTAGCACAGGTCAACATGAACACTGAAGCTTTCTTT

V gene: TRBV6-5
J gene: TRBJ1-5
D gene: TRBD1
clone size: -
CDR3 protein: CASSSDRGNQPQHF
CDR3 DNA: TGTGCCAGCAGCTCCGACAGGGGAAATCAGCCCCAGCATTTT

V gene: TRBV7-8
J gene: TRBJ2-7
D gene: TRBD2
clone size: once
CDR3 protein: CASGLAGDAYEQYF
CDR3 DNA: TGTGCCAGCGGACTAGCGGGAGATGCCTACGAGCAGTACTTC

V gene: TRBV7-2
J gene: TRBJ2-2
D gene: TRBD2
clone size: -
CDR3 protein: CASSNSGRSSGELFF
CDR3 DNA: TGTGCCAGCAGTAATAGCGGGAGGAGCTCCGGGGAGCTGTTTTTT

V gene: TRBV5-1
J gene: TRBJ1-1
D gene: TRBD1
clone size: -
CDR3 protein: CASSLGQGGTEAFF
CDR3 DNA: TGCGCCAGCAGCCTGGGACAGGGAGGCACTGAAGCTTTCTTT

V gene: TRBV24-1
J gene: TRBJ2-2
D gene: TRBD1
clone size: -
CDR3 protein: CATSGKGQAGTGELFF
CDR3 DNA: TGTGCCACCAGTGGTAAGGGACAGGCGGGGACCGGGGAGCTGTTTTTT

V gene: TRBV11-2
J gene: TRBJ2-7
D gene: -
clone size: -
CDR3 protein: CASSLERTGVQYF
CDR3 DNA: TGTGCCAGCAGCTTAGAAAGGACCGGGGTGCAGTACTTC

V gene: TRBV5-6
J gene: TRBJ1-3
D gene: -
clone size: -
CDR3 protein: CASSSQGNTIYF
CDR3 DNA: TGTGCCAGCAGCTCACAGGGAAACACCATATATTTT

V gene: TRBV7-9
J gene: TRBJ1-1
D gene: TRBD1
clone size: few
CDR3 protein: CASSQVGQASTEAFF
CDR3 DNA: TGTGCCAGCAGCCAAGTGGGACAGGCGAGCACTGAAGCTTTCTTT

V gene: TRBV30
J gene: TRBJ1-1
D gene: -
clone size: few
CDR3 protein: CAWIWAMNTEAFF
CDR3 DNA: TGTGCCTGGATATGGGCTATGAACACTGAAGCTTTCTTT

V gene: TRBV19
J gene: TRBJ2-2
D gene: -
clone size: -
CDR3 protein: CASSIRTETGELFF
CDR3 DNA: TGTGCCAGTAGTATAAGGACTGAGACCGGGGAGCTGTTTTTT

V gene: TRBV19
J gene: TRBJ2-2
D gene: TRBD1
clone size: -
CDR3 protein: CASNPGQGVGELFF
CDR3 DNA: TGTGCCAGTAACCCGGGACAGGGTGTCGGGGAGCTGTTTTTT

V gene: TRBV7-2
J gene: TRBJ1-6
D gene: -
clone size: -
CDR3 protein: CASSPRRGSYNSPLHF
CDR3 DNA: TGTGCCAGCAGCCCCCGCCGGGGCTCCTATAATTCACCCCTCCACTTT

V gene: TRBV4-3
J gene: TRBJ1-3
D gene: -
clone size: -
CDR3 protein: CASSSTSGNGNTIYF
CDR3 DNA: TGCGCCAGCAGCTCTACTTCAGGAAATGGAAACACCATATATTTT

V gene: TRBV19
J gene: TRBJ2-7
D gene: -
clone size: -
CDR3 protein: CASSLEPGVGEQYF
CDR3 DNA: TGTGCCAGTAGCCTCGAGCCCGGGGTGGGGGAGCAGTACTTC

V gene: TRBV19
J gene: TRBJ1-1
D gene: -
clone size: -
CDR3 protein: CASSIRSVANTEAFF
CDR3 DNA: TGTGCCAGTAGTATACGATCGGTAGCAAACACTGAAGCTTTCTTT

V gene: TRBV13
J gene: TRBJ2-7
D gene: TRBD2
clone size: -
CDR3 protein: CASSHLASGPYEQYF
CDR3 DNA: TGTGCCAGCAGTCACCTGGCTAGCGGGCCCTACGAGCAGTACTTC

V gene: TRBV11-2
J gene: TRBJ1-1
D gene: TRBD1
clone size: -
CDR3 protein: CASSLGRRQGVAFF
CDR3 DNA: TGTGCCAGCAGCTTAGGCAGACGGCAGGGGGTTGCTTTCTTT

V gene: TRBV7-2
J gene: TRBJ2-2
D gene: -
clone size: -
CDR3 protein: CASSLAVRGGELFF
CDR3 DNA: TGTGCCAGCAGCTTAGCCGTTAGGGGCGGGGAGCTGTTTTTT

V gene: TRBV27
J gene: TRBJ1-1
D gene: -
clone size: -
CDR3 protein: CASSLGGLSRGEAFF
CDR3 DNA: TGTGCCAGCAGTTTAGGGGGACTTAGCCGGGGGGAGGCTTTCTTT

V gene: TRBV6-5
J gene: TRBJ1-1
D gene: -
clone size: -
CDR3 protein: CASSKTRGNTEAFF
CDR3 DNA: TGTGCCAGCAGTAAAACGCGGGGGAACACTGAAGCTTTCTTT

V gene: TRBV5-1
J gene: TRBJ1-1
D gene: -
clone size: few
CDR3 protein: CASSSRQNTNTEAFF
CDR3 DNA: TGCGCCAGCAGCTCCAGACAGAATACGAACACTGAAGCTTTCTTT

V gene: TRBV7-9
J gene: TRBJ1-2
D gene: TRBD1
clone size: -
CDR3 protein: CASSSPDRGESYGYTF
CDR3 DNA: TGTGCCAGCAGCTCTCCGGACAGGGGGGAATCCTATGGCTACACCTTC

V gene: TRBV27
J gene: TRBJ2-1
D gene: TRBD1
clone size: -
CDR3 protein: CASSPQGASSYNEQFF
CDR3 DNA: TGTGCCAGCAGTCCACAGGGGGCTAGCTCCTACAATGAGCAGTTCTTC

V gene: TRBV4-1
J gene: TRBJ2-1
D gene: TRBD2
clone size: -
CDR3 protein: CASSRTLAGGGDEQFF
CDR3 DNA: TGCGCCAGCAGCAGAACCTTAGCGGGAGGGGGGGATGAGCAGTTCTTC

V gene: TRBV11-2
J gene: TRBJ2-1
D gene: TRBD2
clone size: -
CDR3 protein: CASSLNPSSGSYNEQFF
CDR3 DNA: TGTGCCAGCAGCTTGAACCCCTCTAGCGGATCCTACAATGAGCAGTTCTTC

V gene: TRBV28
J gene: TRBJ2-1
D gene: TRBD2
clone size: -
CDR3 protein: CASSLVGREEQFF
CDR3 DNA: TGTGCCAGCAGTTTAGTAGGGCGGGAGGAGCAGTTCTTC

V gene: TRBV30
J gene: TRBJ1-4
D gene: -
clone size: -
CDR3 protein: CALAITGYGEKLFF
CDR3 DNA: TGTGCCTTGGCAATTACAGGGTACGGTGAAAAACTGTTTTTT

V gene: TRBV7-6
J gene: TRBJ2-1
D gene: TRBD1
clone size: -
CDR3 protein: CASSSTRDRGHEQFF
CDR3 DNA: TGTGCCAGCAGCTCTACCCGGGACAGGGGTCATGAGCAGTTCTTC

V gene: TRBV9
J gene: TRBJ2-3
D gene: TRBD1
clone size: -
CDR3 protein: CASSTRQGGFSDTQYF
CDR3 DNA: TGTGCCAGCAGCACCCGACAGGGGGGGTTTTCAGATACGCAGTATTTT

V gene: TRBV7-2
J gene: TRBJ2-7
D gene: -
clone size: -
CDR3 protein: CASSLPTEVTIRYF
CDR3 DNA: TGTGCCAGCAGCCTACCAACTGAGGTCACCATCCGGTACTTC

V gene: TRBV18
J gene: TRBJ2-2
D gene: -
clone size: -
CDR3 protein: CASSPPGSHLNTGELFF
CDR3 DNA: TGTGCCAGCTCACCGCCAGGTTCCCACTTGAACACCGGGGAGCTGTTTTTT

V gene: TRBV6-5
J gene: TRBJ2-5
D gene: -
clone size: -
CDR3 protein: CASRLTGEETQYF
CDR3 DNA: TGTGCCAGCAGGCTAACCGGGGAAGAGACCCAGTACTTC

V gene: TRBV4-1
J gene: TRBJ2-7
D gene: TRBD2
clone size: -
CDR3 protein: CASSQDGGTSGESSYEQYF
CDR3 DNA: TGCGCCAGCAGCCAAGACGGAGGGACTAGCGGAGAAAGCTCCTACGAGCAGTACTTC

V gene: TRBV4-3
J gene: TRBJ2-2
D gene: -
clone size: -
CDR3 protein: CASSQASGMFTGELFF
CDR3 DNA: TGCGCCAGCAGCCAAGCGAGCGGAATGTTCACCGGGGAGCTGTTTTTT

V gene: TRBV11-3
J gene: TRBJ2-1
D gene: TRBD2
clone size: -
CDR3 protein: CASSLRSDSGRSYEQFF
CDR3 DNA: TGTGCCAGCAGCTTACGTTCGGATAGCGGGAGATCATATGAGCAGTTCTTC

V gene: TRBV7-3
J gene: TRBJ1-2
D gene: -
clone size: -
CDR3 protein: CASSLEGYGYTF
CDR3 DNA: TGTGCCAGCAGCTTGGAGGGTTATGGCTACACCTTC

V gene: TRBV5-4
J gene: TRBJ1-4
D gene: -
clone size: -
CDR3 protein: CASSLAVGQKLFF
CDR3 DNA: TGTGCCAGCAGCTTGGCTGTGGGGCAAAAACTGTTTTTT

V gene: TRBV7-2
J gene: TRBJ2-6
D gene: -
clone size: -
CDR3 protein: CASSLDLHSSGANVLTF
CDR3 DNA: TGTGCCAGCAGCTTAGACTTACACAGCTCTGGGGCCAACGTCCTGACTTTC

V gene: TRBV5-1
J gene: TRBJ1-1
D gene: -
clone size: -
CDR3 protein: CASSFRDGSEAFF
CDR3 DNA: TGCGCCAGCAGCTTCAGGGATGGCTCTGAAGCTTTCTTT

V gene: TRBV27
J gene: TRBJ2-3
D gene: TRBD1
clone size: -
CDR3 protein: CASRLQGADTQYF
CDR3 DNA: TGTGCCAGCAGGTTACAGGGGGCAGATACGCAGTATTTT

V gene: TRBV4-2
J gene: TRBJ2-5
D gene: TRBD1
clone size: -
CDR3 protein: CASSRPGTGETQYF
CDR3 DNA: TGTGCCAGCAGCCGCCCAGGGACAGGAGAGACCCAGTACTTC

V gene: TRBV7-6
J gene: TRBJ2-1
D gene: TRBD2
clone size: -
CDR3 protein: CASSLGGLAGYNEQFF
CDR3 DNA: TGTGCCAGCAGCTTAGGAGGTCTAGCGGGCTACAATGAGCAGTTCTTC

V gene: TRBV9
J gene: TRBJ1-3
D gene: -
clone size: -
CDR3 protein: CASRAGSGNTIYF
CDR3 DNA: TGTGCCAGCCGAGCCGGGTCTGGAAACACCATATATTTT

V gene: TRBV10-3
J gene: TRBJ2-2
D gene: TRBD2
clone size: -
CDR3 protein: CAISEGFLAGGRAGELFF
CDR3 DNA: TGTGCCATCAGTGAGGGATTCCTAGCGGGAGGAAGGGCCGGGGAGCTGTTTTTT

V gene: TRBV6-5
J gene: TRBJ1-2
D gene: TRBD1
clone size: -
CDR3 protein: CASSSSGTGALYGYTF
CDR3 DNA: TGTGCCAGCAGTTCCTCCGGGACAGGGGCCCTCTATGGCTACACCTTC